The 23 T cell receptor delta chains reported below all come from one sample, sequenced in a study of gammadelta T cells in human blood. TCRdb reprocessed the RT-PCR reads through CATT. The table records about 940 delta-chain clones, roughly 18% of them present only once. The sequencing input was Vgamma9Vdelta2 gamma-delta T cells from fetal blood. All receptors come from a human fetus.

The chain joins TRDV2 to TRDJ2; 9 nucleotides agree with TRDD3. The J gene comes from matching the DNA to germline here; TCRdb lacks it. CDR1 GEAIGNYY and CDR2 EKD come from the germline V gene. V shed 1 base, J shed 2 bases, and the junction held 7 bases outside the gene matches. This CDR3 region has 17 residues. The CDR3 coding sequence is TGTGCCTGTGACACGGTGGGGGATAGTTGGTTGACAGCACAACTCTTCTTT. This translates into CACDTVGDSWLTAQLFF.

V is TRDV2 and J is TRDJ1; 11 positions agree with TRDD3. The J gene is not listed in TCRdb, so it was assigned here from a DNA match to germline. CDR1 and CDR2 from the germline V gene are GEAIGNYY and EKD. Trimming at V came to 3 bases and at J to 0 bases, leaving 11 bases not matched to a gene. CDR3 length equals 18 residues. The CDR3 DNA follows: TGTGCCTGTGACGAGGCTGGGGGATACTCCTGGGACACCGATAAACTCATCTTT. Its protein product is CACDEAGGYSWDTDKLIF.

This clone is categorized as large. The chain is built from TRDV2 and TRDJ3; TRDD3 matches 13 bases. V dropped 3 bases and J dropped 2; count of bases not matched to a gene: 6. CDR3 length: 19 residues. Germline V gene lookup returns CDR1 GEAIGNYY and CDR2 EKD. The CDR3 spells CACDETGGYGPWDTRQMFF. DNA of the CDR3: TGTGCCTGTGACGAGACTGGGGGATACGGCCCCTGGGACACCCGACAGATGTTTTTC.

For this clone: A read error may explain this, as a much larger clone is one base away. Other nucleotide sequences from this sample produce the same CDR3. This sequence joins TRDV2 and TRDJ3, with 9 positions matching TRDD3. This CDR3 is 19 amino acids long. The germline V gene has CDR1 GEAIGNYY and CDR2 EKD. V was clipped by 0 bases and J by 2 bases; unmatched bases: 7. The CDR3 is CACDTVTGGRTWDTRQMFF. CDR3 DNA sequence: TGTGCCTGTGACACCGTCACTGGGGGACGTACCTGGGACACCCGACAGATGTTTTTC.

Note on this clone: This probably arose from a read error, given a far larger clone one base away. The J gene is TRDJ3, the V gene TRDV2; 12 bases line up with TRDD3. The J gene, not given by TCRdb, was assigned here from a germline match of the nucleotide sequence. This CDR3 is built from 21 residues. Germline CDR1 reads GEAIGNYY; CDR2 reads EKD. The CDR3: CACDTVLLGDTSSWDTRQMFF. CDR3 nucleotide sequence: TGTGCATGTGACACCGTTTTACTGGGGGATACTAGCTCCTGGGACACCCGACAGATGTTTTTC.

This clone was seen a few times. The rearrangement links TRDV2 to TRDJ3; 12 nucleotides match TRDD3. Here the J gene came from matching the DNA to germline, since TCRdb omits it. The length of the CDR3 is 22 residues. J gave up 0 bases and V 3 bases, and 14 bases lay outside the gene matches. Germline-derived CDR1 and CDR2 are GEAIGNYY and EKD. The CDR3 nucleotides read TGTGCCTGTGACGCTCTCCTGGGGGATACGCCGGGAAGCTCCTGGGACACCCGACAGATGTTTTTC. Protein sequence: CACDALLGDTPGSSWDTRQMFF.

With regard to this clone: This sequence is one base from a far larger clone and is likely a read error. This chain connects TRDV2 to TRDJ3, with 11 bases identical to TRDD3. The J gene was not available in TCRdb and was assigned here by matching the DNA to germline segments. The length of the CDR3 is 18 residues. Germline CDR1 GEAIGNYY, CDR2 EKD. DNA for the CDR3: TGTGCCCGTGACAAAATACTGGGGGATACCTGGGACACCCGACAGATGTTTTTC. Amino acid sequence: CARDKILGDTWDTRQMFF.

This clone rates as medium-sized. The chain is built from TRDV2 and TRDJ3; tentatively, D is TRDD3 (5 bases). The CDR3 loop spans 21 amino acids. The V gene's germline CDR1 is GEAIGNYY and CDR2 EKD. The V gene lost 0 bases and the J gene lost 1 base, with 21 bases spanning the gap. Here the CDR3 reads CACDTVGSEGLISWDTRQMFF. CDR3 in DNA: TGTGCCTGTGACACCGTGGGGTCCGAGGGCCTAATTTCCTGGGACACCCGACAGATGTTTTTC.

The gene calls are TRDV2 and TRDJ1; 9 bases align to TRDD3. There are 14 residues in the CDR3. Germline CDR1 and CDR2: GEAIGNYY and EKD. V trimming: 4 bases; J trimming: 2 bases; junction bases outside the gene matches: 4. CDR3 DNA: TGTGCCTGTGATCACCTGGGGGATACCGATAAACTCATCTTT. Residues: CACDHLGDTDKLIF.

Details on this clone: A far larger clone is only one base removed, so a read error is likely. The chain carries TRDV2 and TRDJ3, with TRDD3 identical over 11 bases. The J gene, not given by TCRdb, was assigned here from a germline match of the nucleotide sequence. The CDR3 runs 18 residues. Germline CDR1 is GEAIGNYY and CDR2 is EKD. The CDR3 region is CACDLLGDSSWDARQMFF. CDR3 coding DNA: TGTGCCTGTGACCTACTGGGGGATAGCTCCTGGGACGCCCGACAGATGTTTTTC.

This clone counts as large. The rearrangement links TRDV2 to TRDJ2, with TRDD3 matching 10 bases. This CDR3 has 14 amino acids. The ends lost 2 bases at V and 5 bases at J; junction bases unmatched: 1. Germline V gene data show CDR1 as GEAIGNYY and CDR2 as EKD. The CDR3 nucleotides are TGTGCCTGTGACATACTGGGGGATACAGCACAACTCTTCTTT. Translation gives CACDILGDTAQLFF.

Judged by abundance, this clone is medium-sized. This rearrangement joins TRDV2 to TRDJ3, with 8 bases aligning to TRDD3. TCRdb does not report a J gene; here it was assigned by matching the DNA to germline references. The CDR3 is 21 residues long. Germline assignment: CDR1 GEAIGNYY and CDR2 EKD. The trim removed 2 bases at V and 0 bases at J, leaving 14 bases unmatched. The CDR3 reads CACDKVLGAVPSSWDTRQMFF. For the CDR3, the DNA is TGTGCCTGTGACAAAGTACTGGGGGCCGTGCCCAGCTCCTGGGACACCCGACAGATGTTTTTC.

This clone is classed as medium-sized. The chain is built from TRDV2 and TRDJ3; 10 bases align to TRDD3. With 0 bases clipped from V and 0 bases from J, the junction kept 7 bases outside the gene matches. Germline CDR1 GEAIGNYY, CDR2 EKD. The CDR3 is made up of 20 amino acids. CDR3 residues: CACDTAWGIFPSWDTRQMFF. The CDR3 nucleotides read TGTGCCTGTGACACCGCCTGGGGGATATTTCCCTCCTGGGACACCCGACAGATGTTTTTC.

This clone was counted only a few times. One base separates it from a far larger clone, so it is likely a read error. This chain uses TRDV2 with TRDJ3; tentatively, D is TRDD3 (6 bases). The J gene, absent from TCRdb, was called here by matching the DNA to germline. The germline V and J ends were trimmed by 0 bases and 0 bases, with 8 bases remaining between them. Germline V gene data show CDR1 as GEAIGNYY and CDR2 as EKD. The CDR3 sequence is 17 residues long. CDR3 nucleotide sequence: TGTGCCTGTGACACCGGGGGGAGCTCCTGGGACACCCGACAGATGTTTTTC. Protein: CACDTGGSSWDTRQMFF.

On this clone itself: At one end the junction does not follow the germline gene, possibly because of a read error. The chain is built from TRDV2 and TRDJ3; 11 bases fit TRDD3. Germline CDR1 GEAIGNYY, CDR2 EKD. The CDR3 extends over 21 amino acids. The CDR3 here is CACDRRGSWGILSWDTRQIFF. As DNA, the CDR3 is TGTGCCTGTGACCGACGAGGGTCCTGGGGGATACTATCCTGGGACACCCGACAGATATTTTTC.

There are a few counts of this clone. This may be a read error: a much more frequent sequence differs by one nucleotide. J is TRDJ3 and V is TRDV2, with 10 bases fitting TRDD3. Germline CDR1 GEAIGNYY, CDR2 EKD. V was pared by 3 bases and J by 0 bases, with 10 bases of the junction left unmatched. This CDR3 contains 20 residues. The CDR3 region has the DNA TGTGCCTGTGACGCCTACTGGGGGATCCTAAGCTCCTGGGACACCCGACAGATGTTTTTC. Its translation is CACDAYWGILSSWDTRQMFF.

In this sample, this clone is large (0.1 to 1%). Other DNA sequences from this sample encode an identical CDR3 as well. This rearrangement joins TRDV2 to TRDJ3; 12 bases are a match to TRDD3. This CDR3 contains 21 residues. Trimming cost V 0 bases and J 0 bases; bases outside gene matches: 8. Germline CDR1 GEAIGNYY, CDR2 EKD. The CDR3, as DNA: TGTGCCTGTGACACCGTACTGGGGGATACTCTTAGCTCCTGGGACACCCGACAGATGTTTTTC. Translation: CACDTVLGDTLSSWDTRQMFF.

With respect to this clone: A much larger clonotype is one base distant, so this may be a read error. V is TRDV2 and J is TRDJ2; TRDD3 matches 9 bases. Since TCRdb gives no J gene, matching the DNA to germline was used here to assign it. The CDR3 runs to 13 residues. Germline V lookup: CDR1 GEAIGNYY, CDR2 EKD. The CDR3 protein is CACDTWGIAQLFF. The CDR3 DNA is TGTGCTTGTGACACCTGGGGGATAGCACAACTCTTCTTT.

Sample share makes this clone large (0.1 to 1%). V is TRDV2 and J is TRDJ3; 11 bases map to TRDD3. Germline CDR1 GEAIGNYY, CDR2 EKD. The CDR3 spans 21 residues. J gave up 0 bases and V 0 bases, and 9 bases lay outside the gene matches. In DNA, the CDR3 is TGTGCCTGTGACACCGGAGAATGGGGGATACGCAGCTCCTGGGACACCCGACAGATGTTTTTC. It is translated as CACDTGEWGIRSSWDTRQMFF.

Only a few counts were recorded for this clone. This DNA's translation differs at residue 5 from TCRdb's protein, which comes from a much larger clone; a read error is likely, and the protein shown is translated from the DNA. V usage is TRDV2 and J usage is TRDJ2, with 10 bases that match TRDD3. The ends lost 4 bases at V and 5 bases at J; junction bases unmatched: 3. Looked up from germline, CDR1 is GEAIGNYY and CDR2 is EKD. This CDR3 comprises 14 residues. The CDR3 sequence is CACDGLGDTAQLFF. The DNA for the CDR3 is TGTGCCTGTGATGGACTGGGGGATACAGCACAACTCTTCTTT.

This clone came up a few times. This is likely an artifact of a read error, given a far larger clone one base away. The chain couples TRDV3 to TRDJ1; 7 bases are a match to TRDD3. V trimming: 2 bases; J trimming: 1 base; junction bases outside the gene matches: 7. CDR3 size: 14 residues. Germline CDR1 reads TVYSNPD; CDR2 reads GDNSRS (reference sequence). In nucleotides, the CDR3 is TGTGCCTTTCGTACTGGGGAATCCACCGATAAACTCATCTTT. As protein: CAFRTGESTDKLIF.

This clone has a handful of counts. A much larger clone lies a single base off, so this may be a read error. J is TRDJ2 and V is TRDV2; possible D gene TRDD3, 6 bases. Trimming stripped 2 bases from V and 6 bases from J, with 27 bases between. The CDR3 length is 19 residues. Germline CDR1 and CDR2: GEAIGNYY and EKD. CDR3 in amino acids: CACDRWWAGDPKGAAQLFF. CDR3 nucleotides: TGTGCCTGTGACAGATGGTGGGCTGGGGACCCCAAAGGGGCAGCACAACTCTTCTTT.

Points on this clone: It may be a read error: a sequence one base away is much more abundant. The V gene is TRDV2, the J gene TRDJ3; 7 nucleotides align to TRDD3. The J gene, absent from TCRdb, was called here by matching the DNA to germline. The CDR3 covers 18 residues. The germline V gene has CDR1 GEAIGNYY and CDR2 EKD. CDR3 in DNA: TGTGCCTGTGACCTGGGGGTCCGAAGCTCCTGTGACACCCGACAGATGTTTTTC. This sequence encodes CACDLGVRSSCDTRQMFF.